This record covers a single T cell receptor (beta chain). No antigen is known for it. Primers: 60 Vbeta forward and 13 Jbeta reverse. TCRdb's table, derived via immunoSEQ multiplex PCR, lists solely in-frame clones and lacks some. The top ten hold more than 2.5% of the sample, which has approximately 100,000 clones, roughly 70% seen once. The CDR3 has 15 amino acids. Germline assignment: CDR1 LNHNV and CDR2 YYDKDF (reference sequence). The J segment lost 7 bases and the V segment lost 1 base, leaving 4 bases of the junction unmatched. This specimen comes from a study of cytomegalovirus exposure and HLA in healthy donors. Though probably carrying unrecorded immune exposures, donors were nominally healthy at sampling. Points from the study as a whole: Across donors, most TCRs were seen rarely, yet some public ones were widespread. In most subjects, TCR beta sequences reportedly gave accurate predictions of HLA-A and HLA-B alleles. Beyond CMV serostatus, there was no information to go on about immune exposure.

The sample comprised PBMCs. The TCR comes from a male donor in good health and CMV-seropositive. The J gene is TRBJ1-6, the V gene TRBV15; 7 bases map to TRBD1. The chain's CDR3 is CATSRGGQPNSPLHF. The CDR3 region has the DNA TGTGCCACCAGCAGAGGGGGACAGCCAAATTCACCCCTCCACTTT.